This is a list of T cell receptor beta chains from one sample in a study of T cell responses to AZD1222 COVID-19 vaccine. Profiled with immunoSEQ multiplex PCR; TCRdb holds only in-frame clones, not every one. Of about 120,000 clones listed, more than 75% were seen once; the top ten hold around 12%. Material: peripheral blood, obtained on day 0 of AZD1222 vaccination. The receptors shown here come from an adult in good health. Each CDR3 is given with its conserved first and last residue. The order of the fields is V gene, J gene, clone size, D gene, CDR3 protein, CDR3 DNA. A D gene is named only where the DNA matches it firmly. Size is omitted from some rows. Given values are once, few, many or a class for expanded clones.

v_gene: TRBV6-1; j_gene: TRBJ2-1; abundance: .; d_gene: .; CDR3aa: CASSERMGALF; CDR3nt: TGTGCCAGCAGTGAAAGGATGGGTGCCCTCTTC
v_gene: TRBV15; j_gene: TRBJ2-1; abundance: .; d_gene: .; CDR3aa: CATSRDISGEQFF; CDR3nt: TGTGCCACCAGCAGAGATATAAGCGGGGAGCAGTTCTTC
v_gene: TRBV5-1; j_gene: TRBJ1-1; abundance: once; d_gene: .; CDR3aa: CASSWGGSDTEAFF; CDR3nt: TGCGCCAGCAGCTGGGGAGGGTCCGACACTGAAGCTTTCTTT
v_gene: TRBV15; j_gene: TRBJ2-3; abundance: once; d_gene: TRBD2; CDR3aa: CATSRVAGATDTQYF; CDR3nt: TGTGCCACCAGCAGAGTAGCGGGGGCCACAGATACGCAGTATTTT
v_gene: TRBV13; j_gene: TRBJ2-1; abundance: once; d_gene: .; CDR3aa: CASSLRREEQSYNEQFF; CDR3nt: TGTGCCAGCAGCTTGAGGAGGGAGGAGCAATCCTACAATGAGCAGTTCTTC
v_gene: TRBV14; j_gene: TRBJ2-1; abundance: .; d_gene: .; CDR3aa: CASSQDLGGEQFF; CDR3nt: TGTGCCAGCAGCCAAGATCTGGGTGGTGAGCAGTTCTTC
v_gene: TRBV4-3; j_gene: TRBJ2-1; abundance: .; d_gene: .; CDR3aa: CASSQELSRNEQFF; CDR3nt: TGCGCCAGCAGCCAAGAACTGTCCAGGAATGAGCAGTTCTTC
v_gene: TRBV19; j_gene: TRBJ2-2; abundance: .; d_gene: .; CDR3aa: CASSIDGGGGELFF; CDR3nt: TGTGCCAGTAGTATAGACGGGGGAGGCGGGGAGCTGTTTTTT
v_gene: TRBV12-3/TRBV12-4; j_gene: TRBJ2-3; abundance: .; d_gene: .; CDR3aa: CASSGWVDTQYF; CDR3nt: TGTGCCAGCAGTGGGTGGGTAGATACGCAGTATTTT
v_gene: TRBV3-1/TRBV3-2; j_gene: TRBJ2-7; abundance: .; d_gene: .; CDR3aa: CASSQVNVREQYF; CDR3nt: TGTGCCAGCAGCCAAGTAAACGTCAGGGAGCAGTACTTC
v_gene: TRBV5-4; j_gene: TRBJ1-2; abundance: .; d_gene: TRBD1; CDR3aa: CASSLDPAGGGYGYTF; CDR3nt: TGTGCCAGCAGCTTGGACCCCGCAGGGGGCGGCTATGGCTACACCTTC
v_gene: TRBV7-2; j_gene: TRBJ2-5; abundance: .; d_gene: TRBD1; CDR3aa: CASSLGQGARETQYF; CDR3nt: TGTGCCAGCAGCTTAGGTCAGGGGGCTCGAGAGACCCAGTACTTC
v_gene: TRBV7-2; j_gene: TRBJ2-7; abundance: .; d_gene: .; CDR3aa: CASSPTRSSYEQYF; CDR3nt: TGTGCCAGCAGCCCCACCCGAAGCTCCTACGAGCAGTACTTC
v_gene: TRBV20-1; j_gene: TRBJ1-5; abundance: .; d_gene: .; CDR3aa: CSASRPNQPQHF; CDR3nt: TGCAGTGCTAGTAGGCCCAATCAGCCCCAGCATTTT
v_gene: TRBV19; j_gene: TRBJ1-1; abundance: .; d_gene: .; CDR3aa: CASTSWGQTNTEAFF; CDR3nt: TGTGCCAGTACTTCCTGGGGACAAACGAACACTGAAGCTTTCTTT
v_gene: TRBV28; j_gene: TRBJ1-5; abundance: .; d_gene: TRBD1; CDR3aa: CASIRQGGQPQHF; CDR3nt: TGTGCCAGCATCAGACAGGGAGGTCAGCCCCAGCATTTT
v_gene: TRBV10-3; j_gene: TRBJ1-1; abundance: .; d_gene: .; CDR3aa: CAIKPRLATEAFF; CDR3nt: TGTGCCATCAAGCCCAGGTTGGCAACTGAAGCTTTCTTT
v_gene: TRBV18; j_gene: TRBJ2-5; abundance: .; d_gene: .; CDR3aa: CASSPDMAPKGAQYF; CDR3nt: TGTGCCAGCTCACCGGACATGGCTCCCAAGGGGGCCCAGTACTTC
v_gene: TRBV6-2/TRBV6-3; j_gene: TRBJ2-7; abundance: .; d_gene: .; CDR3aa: CASSSSGSYSYEQYF; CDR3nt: TGTGCCAGCAGTTCGTCCGGGTCATACTCCTACGAGCAGTACTTC
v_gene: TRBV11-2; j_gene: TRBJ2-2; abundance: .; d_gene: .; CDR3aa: CASTKGTTPGSGELFF; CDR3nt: TGTGCCAGCACCAAAGGGACCACACCAGGTTCGGGGGAGCTGTTTTTT
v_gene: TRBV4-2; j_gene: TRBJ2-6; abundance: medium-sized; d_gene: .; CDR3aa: CASSQESGSGANVLTF; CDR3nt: TGTGCCAGCAGCCAAGAGAGTGGATCTGGGGCCAACGTCCTGACTTTC
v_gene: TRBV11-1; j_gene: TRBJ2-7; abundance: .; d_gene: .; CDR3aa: CASSLSRFSYEQYF; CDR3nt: TGTGCCAGCAGCTTAAGCAGATTTTCCTACGAGCAGTACTTC
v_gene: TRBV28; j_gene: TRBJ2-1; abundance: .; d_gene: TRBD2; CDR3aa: CASWTSGKHEQFF; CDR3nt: TGTGCCAGCTGGACTAGCGGGAAGCATGAGCAGTTCTTC
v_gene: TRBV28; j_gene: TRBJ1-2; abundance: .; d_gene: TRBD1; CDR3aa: CASSPIGTGAHGYTF; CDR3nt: TGTGCCAGCAGTCCCATCGGGACAGGGGCGCATGGCTACACCTTC
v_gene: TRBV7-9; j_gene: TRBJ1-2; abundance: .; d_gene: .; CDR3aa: CASSFGQDYGYTF; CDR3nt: TGTGCCAGCAGCTTTGGCCAGGACTATGGCTACACCTTC
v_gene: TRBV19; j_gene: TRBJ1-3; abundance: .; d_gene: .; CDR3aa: CASSMRSLSGNTIYF; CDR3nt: TGTGCCAGTAGTATGAGGAGTCTCTCTGGAAACACCATATATTTT
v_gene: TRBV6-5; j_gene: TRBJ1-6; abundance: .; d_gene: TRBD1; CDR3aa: CASSRDSDNSPLHF; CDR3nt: TGTGCCAGCAGCCGGGACAGTGATAATTCACCCCTCCACTTT
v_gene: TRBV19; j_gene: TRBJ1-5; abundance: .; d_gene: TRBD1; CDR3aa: CASSLDRGGSNQPQHF; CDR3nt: TGTGCCAGTAGCTTGGACAGGGGAGGTAGCAATCAGCCCCAGCATTTT
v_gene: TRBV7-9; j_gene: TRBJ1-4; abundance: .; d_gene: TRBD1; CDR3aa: CASNTGTANEKLFF; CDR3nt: TGTGCCAGCAACACCGGGACAGCGAATGAAAAACTGTTTTTT
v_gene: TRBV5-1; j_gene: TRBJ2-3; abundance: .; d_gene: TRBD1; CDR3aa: CASSPGQGVTDTQYF; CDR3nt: TGCGCCAGCAGTCCGGGACAGGGGGTTACAGATACGCAGTATTTT
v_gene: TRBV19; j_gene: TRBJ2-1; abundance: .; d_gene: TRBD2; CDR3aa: CASSTTSGRATEQFF; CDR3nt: TGTGCCAGTAGTACGACTAGCGGGAGGGCCACTGAGCAGTTCTTC
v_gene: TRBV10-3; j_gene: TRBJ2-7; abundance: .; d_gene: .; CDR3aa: CAISPGDSSYEQYF; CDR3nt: TGTGCCATCAGTCCGGGGGACAGTTCCTACGAGCAGTACTTC
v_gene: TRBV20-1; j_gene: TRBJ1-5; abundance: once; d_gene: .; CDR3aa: CSAQQGHQHF; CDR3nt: TGCAGTGCCCAGCAGGGACATCAGCATTTT
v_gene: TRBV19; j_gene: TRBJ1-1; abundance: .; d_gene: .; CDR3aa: CASRVRGLHTEAFF; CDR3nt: TGTGCCAGTAGGGTGCGGGGATTGCACACTGAAGCTTTCTTT
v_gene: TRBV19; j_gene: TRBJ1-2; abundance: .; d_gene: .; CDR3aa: CASSIDHRDMYYGYTF; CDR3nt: TGTGCCAGTAGTATAGATCACCGCGACATGTACTATGGCTACACCTTC
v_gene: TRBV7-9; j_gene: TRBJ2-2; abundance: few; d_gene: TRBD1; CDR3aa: CASSLPRGSRELFF; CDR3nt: TGTGCCAGCAGCCTCCCCAGGGGGTCAAGGGAGCTGTTTTTT
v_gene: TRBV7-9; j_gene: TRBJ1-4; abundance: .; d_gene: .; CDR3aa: CASSLGGSTNEKLFF; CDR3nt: TGTGCCAGCAGCTTAGGCGGATCAACTAATGAAAAACTGTTTTTT
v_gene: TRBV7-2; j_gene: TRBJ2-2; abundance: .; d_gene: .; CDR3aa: CASSPRSPGELFF; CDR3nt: TGTGCCAGCAGCCCTCGCTCCCCCGGGGAGCTGTTTTTT
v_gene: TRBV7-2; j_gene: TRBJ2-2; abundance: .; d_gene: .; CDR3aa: CASSLAGPQAGELFF; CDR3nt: TGTGCCAGCAGCTTAGCGGGCCCTCAGGCCGGGGAGCTGTTTTTT
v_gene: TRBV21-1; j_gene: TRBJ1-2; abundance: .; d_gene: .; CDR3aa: CASPRGINYGYTF; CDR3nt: TGTGCCAGCCCCAGAGGGATCAACTATGGCTACACCTTC